The 2 T cell receptor beta chains in this list originate from one sample, sequenced in a study of blood T cell repertoires in COVID-19 (TCRdb year 2020). Library prep was done by the immunoSEQ multiplex PCR assay. TCRdb stores this immuneACCESS table with in-frame sequences only. Part of the clones is absent; in the studies checked, under half of the shortfall reflects unresolved V genes, and no reason is known for the rest. The sample includes 100,000 to 150,000 clones, with about 89% observed a single time. The top ten constitute approximately 10% of the sample. Material for sequencing was peripheral blood. Source of these receptors: a woman aged 70-85 years with COVID-19, enrolled during active disease.

This sequence joins TRBV3-1 (or the pseudogene TRBV3-2) and TRBJ1-1; 11 bases fit TRBD1. With V trimmed by 7 bases and J by 2 bases, 6 bases remained unmatched. Germline assignment: CDR1 LGHDT and CDR2 YNNKEL (reference sequence). The CDR3 has 15 amino acids. CDR3 protein: CASTLGTGGNTEAFF. DNA of the CDR3: TGTGCCAGCACCCTCGGGACAGGGGGTAACACTGAAGCTTTCTTT.

This sequence joins TRBV9 and TRBJ1-5; D ambiguous. Germline lookup yields CDR1 SGDLS and CDR2 YYNGEE. CDR3 length: 14 residues. The ends were cut back, 0 bases at V and 1 base at J, with 5 bases in the middle. The CDR3 sequence: CASSVGTSNQPQHF. The CDR3 nucleotides are TGTGCCAGCAGCGTAGGAACAAGCAATCAGCCCCAGCATTTT.